One and the same sample provided the 30 T cell receptor beta chains below, sequenced in a study of cytomegalovirus exposure and HLA in healthy donors. The protocol was immunoSEQ multiplex PCR, while the TCRdb copy is restricted to in-frame clones and leaves out a portion. The data show 160,000 or so clones, with more than 75% seen just once and around 3% held by the top ten. Sequencing input: PBMCs. The source of these receptors is a man between 18 and 29 years old in good health and CMV-seronegative.

V usage is TRBV5-1 and J usage is TRBJ2-7, with no clear D. There are 11 residues in the CDR3. Per germline, CDR1 SGHRS and CDR2 YFSETQ. Trimming took 5 bases from V and 1 from J, leaving 4 bases between them. Here the CDR3 reads CASRQSYEQYF. CDR3 nucleotide sequence: TGCGCCAGCAGGCAGTCCTACGAGCAGTACTTC. Full variable domain (remainder filled in from reference TRBV5-1 and TRBJ2-7): KAGVTQTPRYLIKTRGQQVTLSCSPISGHRSVSWYQQTPGQGLQFLFEYFSETQRNKGNFPGRFSGRQFSNSRSEMNVSTLELGDSALYLCASRQSYEQYFGPGTRLTVT.

The rearrangement uses TRBV19 and TRBJ2-1; TRBD1 aligns across 10 bases. Germline V lookup: CDR1 LNHDA, CDR2 SQIVND (reference sequence). V shed 5 bases, J shed 6 bases, and the junction held 4 bases outside the gene matches. There are 14 residues in the CDR3. CDR3 sequence (DNA): TGTGCCAGTAGTCGACAGGGGGCACCCAATGAGCAGTTCTTC. This sequence encodes CASSRQGAPNEQFF.

This clone has only one observation. This chain connects TRBV6-1 to TRBJ1-2; D gene ambiguous. CDR3 size: 12 residues. From germline, CDR1 is MNHNS and CDR2 SASEGT. V was cut by 2 bases and J by 5 bases, with 6 bases left in between. CDR3 sequence: CASSEQIYGYTF. CDR3 coding DNA: TGTGCCAGCAGTGAACAGATTTATGGCTACACCTTC.

The V and J genes are TRBV6-6 and TRBJ1-5; 11 bases align to TRBD1. The CDR3 is 14 residues long. CDR1 is MNHNY and CDR2 is SVGAGI in the germline V gene (reference sequence). Losses at the gene ends were 7 bases for V and 7 bases for J; bases not matched to a gene: 6. CDR3 in amino acids: CASTKDRGPQPQHF. In nucleotides, the CDR3 is TGTGCCAGCACCAAGGACAGGGGGCCCCAGCCCCAGCATTTT.

Here the CDR3 reads CASSQESGASGANVLTF. Written as DNA, the CDR3 is TGCGCCAGCAGCCAAGAGTCCGGAGCCTCTGGGGCCAACGTCCTGACTTTC. The V and J genes are TRBV4-3 and TRBJ2-6; D is ambiguous. Between the trimmed V and J ends, which lost 0 bases and 0 bases, there was a span of 9 bases. CDR3 length: 17 residues. Per the germline V gene, CDR1 is LGHNA and CDR2 is YSLEER.

This chain connects TRBV5-1 to TRBJ2-2; 7 bases are shared with TRBD1. CDR1 SGHRS and CDR2 YFSETQ come from the germline V gene. This CDR3 spans 16 amino acids. V was clipped by 3 bases and J by 0 bases; unmatched bases: 5. The DNA of the CDR3 is TGCGCCAGCAGCTGGAGAGGGACAGCGAACACCGGGGAGCTGTTTTTT. Translated, it gives CASSWRGTANTGELFF.

The chain employs TRBV11-3 and TRBJ1-1; 7 nucleotides match TRBD1. Losses at the gene ends were 6 bases for V and 1 base for J; bases not matched to a gene: 8. The CDR3 loop spans 15 amino acids. Germline V gene lookup returns CDR1 SGHNT and CDR2 YENEEA. CDR3: CASSPNRDRNTEAFF. CDR3 nucleotide sequence: TGTGCCAGCAGTCCCAACCGGGACAGGAACACTGAAGCTTTCTTT.

The chain combines TRBV28 with TRBJ2-2; 7 bases match TRBD2. Germline V gives CDR1 MDHEN, CDR2 SYDVKM. This CDR3 is 14 amino acids long. V was pared by 7 bases and J by 1 base, with 3 bases of the junction left unmatched. CDR3 amino acids: CASIPSGNTGELFF. CDR3 in DNA: TGTGCCAGCATCCCTAGCGGGAACACCGGGGAGCTGTTTTTT.

The count of this clone is one. V usage is TRBV7-2 and J usage is TRBJ1-6; D uncertain. Trimming took off 3 bases at V and 8 bases at J, with 5 bases between the two ends. The length of the CDR3 is 12 residues. Germline lookup yields CDR1 SGHTA and CDR2 FQGNSA. The CDR3 DNA reads TGTGCCAGCAGCTTGATAGATTCACCCCTCCACTTT. This gives the protein CASSLIDSPLHF.

The chain joins TRBV29-1 to TRBJ2-2, with D unresolved. Germline CDR1 and CDR2: SQVTM and ANQGSEA. The CDR3 runs to 12 residues. V was shortened by 2 bases and J by 6 bases, with 7 bases between the two germline ends. The CDR3 DNA follows: TGCAGCGTTGAATGGAGAGCCGGGGAGCTGTTTTTT. Translated: CSVEWRAGELFF.

This chain links TRBV29-1 with TRBJ2-7; 9 positions match TRBD2. Germline V gene lookup returns CDR1 SQVTM and CDR2 ANQGSEA. V trimming: 4 bases; J trimming: 0 bases; junction bases outside the gene matches: 4. The CDR3 consists of 14 residues. CDR3: CSVGTSVNSYEQYF. CDR3 in DNA: TGCAGCGTTGGGACTAGCGTAAACTCCTACGAGCAGTACTTC.

The V and J genes are TRBV28 and TRBJ1-4; 7 bases map to TRBD1. The CDR3 covers 14 residues. V was pared by 5 bases and J by 6 bases, with 6 bases of the junction left unmatched. In germline, CDR1 is MDHEN, CDR2 SYDVKM. For the CDR3, the DNA is TGTGCCAGCAGTCCGCAAACAGGGGATGAAAAACTGTTTTTT. Protein product: CASSPQTGDEKLFF. Complete variable domain (other parts from reference TRBV28 and TRBJ1-4): DVKVTQSSRYLVKRTGEKVFLECVQDMDHENMFWYRQDPGLGLRLIYFSYDVKMKEKGDIPEGYSVSREKKERFSLILESASTNQTSMYLCASSPQTGDEKLFFGSGTQLSVL.

V and J are TRBV4-1 and TRBJ2-6; 10 bases map to TRBD2. This CDR3 has 19 amino acids. V shed 6 bases and J 0 bases; nucleotides not matched to a gene: 11. Germline lookup yields CDR1 MGHRA and CDR2 YSYEKL. CDR3 sequence reads: CASSLITGTSVSGANVLTF. For the CDR3, the DNA is TGCGCCAGCAGTCTTATTACCGGGACTAGCGTCTCTGGGGCCAACGTCCTGACTTTC.

The chain joins TRBV19 to TRBJ2-3; 8 bases match TRBD1. Germline V CDR1 and CDR2: LNHDA, SQIVND (reference sequence). CDR3 length equals 14 residues. The junction had 1 base not matched to a gene; V was cut back by 2 bases and J by 3 bases. CDR3 region: CASSIRQGTDTQYF. CDR3 nucleotides: TGTGCCAGTAGTATACGACAGGGGACAGATACGCAGTATTTT.

V gene TRBV30 combines with J gene TRBJ2-2; TRBD1 aligns across 9 bases. Germline CDR1 is GTSNPN and CDR2 is SVGIG (reference sequence). The length of the CDR3 is 18 residues. V was clipped by 3 bases and J by 7 bases; unmatched bases: 18. The chain's CDR3 is CAWSLTHFTGTGIGELFF. In nucleotides, the CDR3 is TGTGCCTGGAGCTTAACCCACTTCACCGGGACAGGGATCGGGGAGCTGTTTTTT.

J is TRBJ2-5 and V is TRBV5-6; 7 bases are shared with TRBD1. J gave up 4 bases and V 3 bases, and 9 bases lay outside the gene matches. The germline CDR1 and CDR2 sequences are SGHDT and YYEEEE. CDR3 size: 15 residues. This CDR3 reads CASSSDRDRRETQYF. For the CDR3, the DNA is TGTGCCAGCAGCTCAGACCGGGACAGACGAGAGACCCAGTACTTC.

The chain uses TRBV2 and TRBJ1-4; D is possibly TRBD1 (5 bases). Trimming removed 4 bases at V and 6 bases at J, with 9 bases between. The CDR3 has 13 amino acids. The germline V gene encodes CDR1 SNHLY and CDR2 FYNNEI. CDR3: CASSAGVDEKLFF. The CDR3 nucleotides are TGTGCCAGCAGTGCGGGGGTAGATGAAAAACTGTTTTTT.

The chain's CDR3 is CASSGAADHNEQFF. As DNA, the CDR3 is TGTGCCAGTAGTGGGGCGGCCGATCACAATGAGCAGTTCTTC. V gene TRBV19 combines with J gene TRBJ2-1, with a weak D call TRBD1 (5 bases). There are 14 residues in the CDR3. Trimming left V 5 bases short and J 5 bases short, with 13 bases between. Germline lookup yields CDR1 LNHDA and CDR2 SQIVND (reference sequence).

This clone appeared once. The chain uses TRBV4-2 and TRBJ1-4; no firm D call. The CDR3 has 17 residues. Germline CDR1 LGHNA, CDR2 YNFKEQ. Trimming took off 4 bases at V and 13 bases at J, with 28 bases between the two ends. The CDR3: CASSPYNSGSVMKGLFF. The CDR3 bases are TGTGCCAGCAGCCCATATAACAGTGGTTCCGTCATGAAAGGACTGTTTTTT.

The chain employs TRBV5-4 and TRBJ2-2, with a possible D match to TRBD1 (6 bases). The germline V gene encodes CDR1 SGHNT and CDR2 YYREEE (reference sequence). V dropped 0 bases and J dropped 5 bases, with 11 bases sitting between them. The CDR3 length is 15 residues. The CDR3 is CASSLVGAPTGELFF. CDR3 bases: TGTGCCAGCAGCTTGGTGGGGGCCCCTACCGGGGAGCTGTTTTTT.

The chain has TRBV25-1 and TRBJ2-1; TRBD1 might be the D (6 bases). V was cut by 2 bases and J by 13 bases, with 12 bases left in between. The CDR3 runs to 12 residues. Germline V gives CDR1 MGHDK, CDR2 SYGVNS. CDR3 bases: TGTGCCAGCAGTGAAGAAACAGGGCCCCAGTTCTTC. This translates into CASSEETGPQFF.

The J gene is TRBJ1-2, the V gene TRBV20-1; tentative D call: TRBD1 (5 bases). Germline values: CDR1 DFQATT, CDR2 SNEGSKA (reference sequence). The CDR3 loop spans 11 amino acids. Between the trimmed V and J ends, which lost 5 bases and 11 bases, there was a span of 15 bases. DNA of the CDR3: TGCAGTGCTCGGGCAGGGCCGTCATACACCTTC. It translates to CSARAGPSYTF.

The gene calls are TRBV4-1 and TRBJ2-7, with 12 bases that match TRBD2. Germline loops: CDR1 MGHRA, CDR2 YSYEKL. The CDR3 has 15 amino acids. V lost 2 bases to trimming and J lost 4 bases; unmatched junction nucleotides: 3. Here the CDR3 reads CASSQLAGGLYEQYF. CDR3 coding DNA: TGCGCCAGCAGCCAACTAGCGGGAGGGCTGTACGAGCAGTACTTC.

This clone came up many times. The V gene is TRBV7-9, the J gene TRBJ2-6; D is undetermined. The CDR3 spans 16 residues. V shed 2 bases and J shed 2 bases, with 10 bases lying between them. Looked up from germline, CDR1 is SEHNR and CDR2 is FQNEAQ (reference sequence). The CDR3 sequence: CASSLPGAPGANVLTF. The CDR3 DNA reads TGTGCCAGCAGCTTACCAGGCGCCCCTGGGGCCAACGTCCTGACTTTC.

This chain uses TRBV5-1 with TRBJ1-1; a weak D match, TRBD1 (5 bases). V was cut by 0 bases and J by 6 bases, with 9 bases left in between. The CDR3 runs to 13 residues. Germline V lookup: CDR1 SGHRS, CDR2 YFSETQ. The CDR3 DNA sequence: TGCGCCAGCAGCTTGGCTGGCAGGGCTGAAGCTTTCTTT. Protein sequence: CASSLAGRAEAFF.

This chain connects TRBV5-1 to TRBJ1-5, with TRBD1 identical over 7 bases. V was clipped by 0 bases and J by 1 base; unmatched bases: 4. Germline V gene data show CDR1 as SGHRS and CDR2 as YFSETQ. This CDR3 contains 16 residues. CDR3 loop: CASSLDWTGSNQPQHF. CDR3 in DNA: TGCGCCAGCAGCTTGGATTGGACAGGAAGCAATCAGCCCCAGCATTTT.

The chain joins TRBV2 to TRBJ2-2; tentative D call: TRBD2 (5 bases). Germline CDR1 and CDR2: SNHLY and FYNNEI. There are 14 residues in the CDR3. V lost 9 bases and J 1 base, leaving 12 bases between the germline ends. CDR3: CARGRRVNTGELFF. The CDR3, as DNA: TGTGCCAGGGGGAGACGGGTGAACACCGGGGAGCTGTTTTTT.

The chain joins TRBV4-2 to TRBJ1-5; no clear D. Germline CDR1 and CDR2: LGHNA and YNFKEQ. The CDR3 runs 17 residues. V was clipped by 0 bases and J by 7 bases, with 19 bases between them. The CDR3 protein is CASSQESNSEGGQPQHF. The CDR3, as DNA: TGTGCCAGCAGCCAAGAAAGTAATAGCGAGGGAGGACAGCCCCAGCATTTT.

The chain recombines TRBV7-2 with TRBJ2-1, with D possibly being TRBD2 (5 bases). The germline gives CDR1 SGHTA, CDR2 FQGNSA. CDR3 length: 14 amino acids. V was clipped by 6 bases and J by 2 bases, with 11 bases between them. This CDR3 is CASRVVGAYNEQFF. In DNA, the CDR3 is TGTGCCAGCAGGGTAGTCGGGGCCTACAATGAGCAGTTCTTC.

The chain combines TRBV11-2 with TRBJ2-5; D is uncertain. V was clipped by 1 base and J by 5 bases, with 11 bases between them. This CDR3 has 14 residues. Germline CDR1 and CDR2: SGHAT and FQNNGV. CDR3 in DNA: TGTGCCAGCAGCTTAGGACTTTACGGCGAGACCCAGTACTTC. Protein: CASSLGLYGETQYF.